This TCR beta chain was captured in a study of blood T cell repertoires in COVID-19. About the study: Sites in the United States, Italy and Spain provided acute and convalescent COVID-19 samples. T cells, B-cell-depleted T cells, or PBMCs supplied cDNA or gDNA.

Methods used by the authors: Amplified reference gene primers provided the basis for estimating nucleated cell counts. The assay was immunoSEQ multiplex PCR, and TCRdb's table has in-frame clones only and misses some. For V, J and clone size, that table is used; D and trimming come from the DNA. Here the sample spans approximately 75,000 clones, 80% to 95% being singletons. This clone was seen only once. V was shortened by 4 bases and J by 5 bases, with 13 bases between the two germline ends. Germline CDR1 reads SNHLY; CDR2 reads FYNNEI. There are 14 residues in the CDR3. This chain uses TRBV2 with TRBJ2-3, with a tentative D call TRBD2 (5 bases). The TCR sequence derives from a human donor in a cohort sampled during active COVID-19. The sample comprised peripheral blood. In DNA form, the CDR3 reads TGTGCCAGCAGTGGAGGGTCTGGCAGAGATACGCAGTATTTT. Its translation is CASSGGSGRDTQYF.